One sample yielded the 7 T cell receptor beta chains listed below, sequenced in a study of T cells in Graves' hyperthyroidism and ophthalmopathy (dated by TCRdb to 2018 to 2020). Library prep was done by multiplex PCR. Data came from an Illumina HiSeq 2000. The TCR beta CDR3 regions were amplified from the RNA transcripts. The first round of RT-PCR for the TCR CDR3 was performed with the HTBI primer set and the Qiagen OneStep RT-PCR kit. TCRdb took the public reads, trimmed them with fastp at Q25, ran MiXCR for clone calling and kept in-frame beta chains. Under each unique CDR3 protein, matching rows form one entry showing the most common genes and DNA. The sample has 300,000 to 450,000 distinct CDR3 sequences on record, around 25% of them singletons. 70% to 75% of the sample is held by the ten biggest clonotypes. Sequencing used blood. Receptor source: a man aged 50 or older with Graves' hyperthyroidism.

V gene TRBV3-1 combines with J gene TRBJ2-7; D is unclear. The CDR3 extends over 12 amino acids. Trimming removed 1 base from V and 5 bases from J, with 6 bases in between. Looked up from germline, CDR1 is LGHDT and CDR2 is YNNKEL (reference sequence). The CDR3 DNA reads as TGTGCCAGCAGCCAAGCAGCCGACGAGCAGTACTTC. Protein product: CASSQAADEQYF.

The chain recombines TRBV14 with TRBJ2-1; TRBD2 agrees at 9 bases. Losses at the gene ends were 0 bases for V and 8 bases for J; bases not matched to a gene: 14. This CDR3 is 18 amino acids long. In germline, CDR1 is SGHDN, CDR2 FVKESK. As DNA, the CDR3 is TGTGCCAGCAGCCAAGATTTTTTCGGCGGGAGGGAAAAGGATGAGCAGTTCTTC. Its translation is CASSQDFFGGREKDEQFF. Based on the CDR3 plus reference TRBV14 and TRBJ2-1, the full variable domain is EAGVTQFPSHSVIEKGQTVTLRCDPISGHDNLYWYRRVMGKEIKFLLHFVKESKQDESGMPNNRFLAERTGGTYSTLKVQPAELEDSGVYFCASSQDFFGGREKDEQFFGPGTRLTVL.

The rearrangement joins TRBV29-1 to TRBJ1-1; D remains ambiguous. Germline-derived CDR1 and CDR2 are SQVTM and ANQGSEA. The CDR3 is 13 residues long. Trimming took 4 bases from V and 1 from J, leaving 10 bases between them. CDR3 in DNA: TGCAGCGTTGTTTTACCAACGAACACTGAAGCTTTCTTT. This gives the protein CSVVLPTNTEAFF.

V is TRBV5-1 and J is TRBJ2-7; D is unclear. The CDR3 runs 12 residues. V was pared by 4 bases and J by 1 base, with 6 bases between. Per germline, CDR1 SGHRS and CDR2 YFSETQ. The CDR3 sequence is CASSQPSYEQYF. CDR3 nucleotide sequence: TGCGCCAGCAGCCAACCTTCCTACGAGCAGTACTTC.

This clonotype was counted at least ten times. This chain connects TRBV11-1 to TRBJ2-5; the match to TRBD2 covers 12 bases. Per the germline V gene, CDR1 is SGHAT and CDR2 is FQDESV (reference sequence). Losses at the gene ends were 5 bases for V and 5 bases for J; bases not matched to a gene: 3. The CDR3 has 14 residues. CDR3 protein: CASSRGLAGETQYF. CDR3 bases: TGTGCCAGCAGCCGCGGACTAGCGGGGGAGACCCAGTACTTC.

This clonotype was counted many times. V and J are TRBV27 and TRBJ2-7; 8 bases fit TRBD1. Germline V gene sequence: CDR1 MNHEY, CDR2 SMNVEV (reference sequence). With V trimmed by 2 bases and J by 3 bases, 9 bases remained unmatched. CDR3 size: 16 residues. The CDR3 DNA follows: TGTGCCAGCAGTTTAGGTAGGGGACAGGCGGGCTACGAGCAGTACTTC. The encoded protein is CASSLGRGQAGYEQYF.

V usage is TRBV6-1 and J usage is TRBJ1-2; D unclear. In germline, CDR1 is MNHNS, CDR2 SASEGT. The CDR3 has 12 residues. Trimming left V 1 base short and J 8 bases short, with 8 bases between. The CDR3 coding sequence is TGTGCCAGCAGTGAAGGTGGGCAGGGCTACACCTTC. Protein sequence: CASSEGGQGYTF.